A selection of T cell receptor beta chains follows, all from one sample in a study of T cell responses to AZD1222 COVID-19 vaccine. Libraries were prepared by immunoSEQ multiplex PCR; TCRdb keeps only in-frame clonotypes and omits some of them. Of about 180,000 clones in the sample, 80% to 90% are singletons; the top ten hold roughly 6.9%. The specimen comprised peripheral blood, sampled on day 0 of AZD1222 vaccination. These receptors all stem from an adult in good health. Both conserved end residues are part of each CDR3. Each record gives: CDR3 protein, CDR3 length, J gene, V gene.

CDR3 protein: CASSRTSGGADTQYF; CDR3 length: 15; J gene: TRBJ2-3; V gene: TRBV7-3
CDR3 protein: CAISEEGTQYF; CDR3 length: 11; J gene: TRBJ2-5; V gene: TRBV10-3
CDR3 protein: CASSPGPAFGGYTF; CDR3 length: 14; J gene: TRBJ1-2; V gene: TRBV27
CDR3 protein: CASRGDRETQYF; CDR3 length: 12; J gene: TRBJ2-5; V gene: TRBV2
CDR3 protein: CSVVQGLSTEAFF; CDR3 length: 13; J gene: TRBJ1-1; V gene: TRBV29-1
CDR3 protein: CSVELGSYEQYF; CDR3 length: 12; J gene: TRBJ2-7; V gene: TRBV29-1
CDR3 protein: CASSFGREETQYF; CDR3 length: 13; J gene: TRBJ2-5; V gene: TRBV5-6
CDR3 protein: CASSQAEAGRNQPQHF; CDR3 length: 16; J gene: TRBJ1-5; V gene: TRBV4-1
CDR3 protein: CAWMTGSDTEAFF; CDR3 length: 13; J gene: TRBJ1-1; V gene: TRBV30
CDR3 protein: CASSDLPSASGGQETQYF; CDR3 length: 18; J gene: TRBJ2-5; V gene: TRBV4-2
CDR3 protein: CASSSGDRELNSPLHF; CDR3 length: 16; J gene: TRBJ1-6; V gene: TRBV7-9
CDR3 protein: CASSPTSQAYNEQFF; CDR3 length: 15; J gene: TRBJ2-1; V gene: TRBV11-1
CDR3 protein: CASSREAEAFF; CDR3 length: 11; J gene: TRBJ1-1; V gene: TRBV7-9
CDR3 protein: CASSVAERGPTDTQYF; CDR3 length: 16; J gene: TRBJ2-3; V gene: TRBV9
CDR3 protein: CSVKLAGGPGEQFF; CDR3 length: 14; J gene: TRBJ2-1; V gene: TRBV29-1
CDR3 protein: CAISESGGSTDRRSYEQYF; CDR3 length: 19; J gene: TRBJ2-7; V gene: TRBV10-3
CDR3 protein: CASSSRGNHYNEQFF; CDR3 length: 15; J gene: TRBJ2-1; V gene: TRBV6-5
CDR3 protein: CASSSTDTQYF; CDR3 length: 11; J gene: TRBJ2-3; V gene: TRBV7-2
CDR3 protein: CASTLGDSGNTIYF; CDR3 length: 14; J gene: TRBJ1-3; V gene: TRBV9
CDR3 protein: CASSATGGGEKLFF; CDR3 length: 14; J gene: TRBJ1-4; V gene: TRBV9
CDR3 protein: CASSESGFKSGTDTQYF; CDR3 length: 17; J gene: TRBJ2-3; V gene: TRBV10-2
CDR3 protein: CASSLFREGTGELFF; CDR3 length: 15; J gene: TRBJ2-2; V gene: TRBV5-1
CDR3 protein: CASGWGTDTQYF; CDR3 length: 12; J gene: TRBJ2-3; V gene: TRBV2
CDR3 protein: CAWNSLRGYGQFF; CDR3 length: 13; J gene: TRBJ2-1; V gene: TRBV30